The 27 T cell receptor beta chains below were found in one sample sequenced in a study of blood T cells in healthy people across ages. With a J-beta primer mix and a sample-barcoded 5' primer, a second PCR ran about 7 to 12 cycles. TCRdb re-analysed the 5' RACE reads in MiXCR, keeping a single row per CDR3 protein. Of more than 650,000 distinct CDR3 sequences listed, 25% to 30% are singletons. The sample was also linked to a second study, of T cells of mothers and their children.

Material: blood. The receptor set was obtained from a boy aged 5-17 years in good health.

Comment on this clonotype: A much larger clonotype is one base distant, so this may be a read error. V gene TRBV7-9 combines with J gene TRBJ1-2; D not certain. CDR1 SEHNR and CDR2 FQNEAQ come from the germline V gene (reference sequence). This CDR3 is 11 amino acids long. CDR3 protein: CASSLDYDYTF. The CDR3 DNA reads as TGTGCCAGCAGCTTAGACTATGACTACACCTTC.

This clonotype was counted a few times. The V gene is TRBV6-6, the J gene TRBJ1-1; D remains unclear. The CDR3 is made up of 12 amino acids. Trimming stripped 3 bases from V and 7 bases from J, with 9 bases between. The V gene's germline CDR1 is MNHNY and CDR2 SVGAGI (reference sequence). For the CDR3, the DNA is TGTGCCAGCAGTTATTCATCGGATGAAGCTTTCTTT. It codes for CASSYSSDEAFF.

This chain uses TRBV15 with TRBJ2-4; TRBD2 is a possible D gene (6 bases). Germline loops: CDR1 LNHNV, CDR2 YYDKDF (reference sequence). The CDR3 has 16 amino acids. Trimming pared 0 bases from V and 0 bases from J, leaving 9 bases between. This CDR3 is CATSRDRGLAKNIQYF. The CDR3 DNA follows: TGTGCCACCAGCAGAGATAGGGGACTAGCCAAAAACATTCAGTACTTC.

The genes are TRBV5-1 and TRBJ2-1; the D is unclear. The closer fit of TRBJ2-7 to the DNA end suggests the J call may be wrong. Germline CDR1 reads SGHRS; CDR2 reads YFSETQ. The length of the CDR3 is 10 residues. CDR3 sequence: CAEYSYEQYF. CDR3 in DNA: TGCGCCGAGTACTCCTACGAGCAGTACTTC.

The V and J genes are TRBV5-1 and TRBJ2-1; 14 nucleotides align to TRBD2. Trimming removed 5 bases from V and 0 bases from J; junction bases left unmatched: 7. The CDR3 has 18 amino acids. Germline CDR1 reads SGHRS; CDR2 reads YFSETQ. CDR3 loop: CASSGGLAGGRSYNEQFF. The CDR3 nucleotides read TGCGCCAGCAGTGGTGGACTAGCGGGGGGCCGCTCCTACAATGAGCAGTTCTTC. The full variable domain, with the rest looked up from reference TRBV5-1 and TRBJ2-1, is KAGVTQTPRYLIKTRGQQVTLSCSPISGHRSVSWYQQTPGQGLQFLFEYFSETQRNKGNFPGRFSGRQFSNSRSEMNVSTLELGDSALYLCASSGGLAGGRSYNEQFFGPGTRLTVL.

The sample holds a few counts of this clonotype. V is TRBV12-5 and J is TRBJ2-7; D not resolved. This CDR3 is built from 18 residues. V was shortened by 0 bases and J by 3 bases, with 21 bases between the two germline ends. CDR1 and CDR2 (germline): LGHNT, FRNRAP. The chain's CDR3 is CASGLVWGGETSIYEQYF. The CDR3 DNA sequence: TGTGCTAGTGGTTTGGTATGGGGTGGCGAGACTTCGATCTACGAGCAGTACTTC.

This clonotype was picked up a small number of times. This chain links TRBV5-4 with TRBJ2-5, with 9 bases aligning to TRBD1. The CDR3 runs to 17 residues. CDR1 is SGHNT and CDR2 is YYREEE in the germline V gene (reference sequence). With 4 bases clipped from V and 0 bases from J, the junction kept 10 bases outside the gene matches. The chain's CDR3 is CASSPQWGQGYQETQYF. The CDR3 DNA reads TGTGCCAGCAGCCCTCAGTGGGGACAGGGCTACCAAGAGACCCAGTACTTC.

The rearrangement joins TRBV7-3 to TRBJ2-1; D is unclear. Germline V gene lookup returns CDR1 SGHTA and CDR2 FQGTGA. The CDR3 consists of 11 residues. The V end lost 5 bases, the J end lost 10 bases, and 9 bases lay between the germline ends. The CDR3 region is CASSMGTEQFF. In DNA, the CDR3 is TGTGCCAGCAGCATGGGCACAGAGCAGTTCTTC.

For this clonotype: One junction end disagrees with the germline gene, perhaps due to a read error. CDR3 protein: CASSGTPLATNEKLFF. CDR3 bases: TGTGCCAGCAGTGGGACTCCGCTTGCAACTAATGAAAAACTCTTTTTT. The chain carries TRBV5-4 and TRBJ1-4; D may be TRBD1 (5 bases). Per germline, CDR1 SGHNT and CDR2 YYREEE (reference sequence). The CDR3 consists of 16 residues.

This clonotype was seen many times. The V call is TRBV27, the J call TRBJ2-1, with D unclear. Germline V gene sequence: CDR1 MNHEY, CDR2 SMNVEV (reference sequence). CDR3 length: 15 residues. V was cut by 5 bases and J by 0 bases, with 11 bases left in between. The CDR3 DNA sequence: TGTGCCAGCAGTCCTGATAGAAGCTCCTACAATGAGCAGTTCTTC. Its protein product is CASSPDRSSYNEQFF.

This clonotype was recorded only once. The chain combines TRBV4-1 with TRBJ1-5; maybe TRBD1 (5 bases). The germline gives CDR1 MGHRA, CDR2 YSYEKL. Between the trimmed V and J ends, which lost 1 base and 2 bases, there was a span of 12 bases. The CDR3 spans 16 residues. The CDR3 sequence: CASSQVGPEGNQPQHF. In nucleotides, the CDR3 is TGCGCCAGCAGCCAAGTGGGACCCGAGGGCAATCAGCCCCAGCATTTT.

This clonotype has more than one count but fewer than ten. V gene TRBV10-1 combines with J gene TRBJ2-3; the match to TRBD1 covers 7 bases. The CDR3 extends over 16 amino acids. The germline V gene has CDR1 WNHNN and CDR2 SYGVQD (reference sequence). The trim removed 5 bases at V and 2 bases at J, leaving 10 bases unmatched. The CDR3 DNA reads as TGCGCCAGCAGTCTGGGGGACAGATGGGACACAGATACGCAGTATTTT. Translation gives CASSLGDRWDTDTQYF.

This clonotype occurred a few times. The chain uses TRBV2 and TRBJ2-5; 11 nucleotides line up with TRBD2. This CDR3 is built from 14 residues. Germline V lookup: CDR1 SNHLY, CDR2 FYNNEI. Trimming at V came to 6 bases and at J to 9 bases, leaving 9 bases not matched to a gene. The CDR3 sequence is CASRASGGPRAQYF. The CDR3 bases are TGTGCCAGCAGGGCTAGCGGGGGGCCCCGGGCCCAGTACTTC. The full variable domain, with the rest looked up from reference TRBV2 and TRBJ2-5, is EPEVTQTPSHQVTQMGQEVILRCVPISNHLYFYWYRQILGQKVEFLVSFYNNEISEKSEIFDDQFSVERPDGSNFTLKIRSTKLEDSAMYFCASRASGGPRAQYFGPGTRLLVL.

This chain connects TRBV7-9 to TRBJ1-2; weak D call: TRBD1 (6 bases). This CDR3 is built from 15 residues. Trimming removed 4 bases from V and 4 bases from J, with 16 bases in between. Per the germline V gene, CDR1 is SEHNR and CDR2 is FQNEAQ (reference sequence). The DNA of the CDR3 is TGTGCCAGCAGCTCTACCTCCCAGGGGCGCTATGGCTACACCTTC. Its protein product is CASSSTSQGRYGYTF.

This rearrangement joins TRBV12-5 to TRBJ2-7; possibly TRBD2 for D (5 bases). CDR1 and CDR2 from the germline V gene are LGHNT and FRNRAP. Between the trimmed V and J ends, which lost 1 base and 5 bases, there was a span of 6 bases. The CDR3 has 12 residues. Written as DNA, the CDR3 is TGTGCTAGTGGTTTGGAGGAGGACGAGCAGTACTTC. Translation gives CASGLEEDEQYF.

V and J are TRBV12-3 or TRBV12-4 and TRBJ2-1; tentative D call: TRBD2 (5 bases). This CDR3 spans 14 amino acids. Trimming left V 5 bases short and J 1 base short, with 9 bases between. The CDR3 DNA follows: TGTGCCAGCAGTAAGAGCGGATCCTACAATGAGCAGTTCTTC. Translating gives CASSKSGSYNEQFF.

The CDR3 loop is CAWSAPGGSRGYTF. The CDR3 DNA sequence: TGTGCCTGGAGTGCGCCAGGGGGCTCGAGAGGCTACACCTTC. The chain uses TRBV30 and TRBJ1-2; 8 bases match TRBD1. Germline CDR1 reads GTSNPN; CDR2 reads SVGIG (reference sequence). CDR3 size: 14 residues. V lost 1 base to trimming and J lost 8 bases; unmatched junction nucleotides: 9.

The genes are TRBV27 and TRBJ2-3; weak D call: TRBD2 (8 bases). Trimming shortened V by 7 bases and J by 4 bases, and 18 bases separated the two germline ends. The CDR3 totals 15 residues. The germline CDR1 and CDR2 sequences are MNHEY and SMNVEV (reference sequence). Written as DNA, the CDR3 is TGTGCCAGCACCCGGGGGGGCACAGGGGCAGATACGCAGTATTTT. This codes for CASTRGGTGADTQYF.

J is TRBJ1-1 and V is TRBV7-9; D not resolved. Germline CDR1 reads SEHNR; CDR2 reads FQNEAQ (reference sequence). Trimming shortened V by 3 bases and J by 0 bases, and 8 bases separated the two germline ends. The CDR3 totals 14 residues. In nucleotides, the CDR3 is TGTGCCAGCAGCTTGACCGAGATGAACACTGAAGCTTTCTTT. Protein product: CASSLTEMNTEAFF.

V usage is TRBV5-5 and J usage is TRBJ1-5; D remains unclear. Germline V gene data show CDR1 as SGHKS and CDR2 as YYEKEE (reference sequence). The CDR3 totals 13 residues. The V gene lost 1 base and the J gene lost 6 bases, with 8 bases spanning the gap. The CDR3 region is CASSLSGFQPQHF. The CDR3 DNA reads TGTGCCAGCAGCTTGTCGGGCTTTCAGCCCCAGCATTTT.

The gene calls are TRBV9 and TRBJ2-4; D might be TRBD1 (6 bases). From germline, CDR1 is SGDLS and CDR2 YYNGEE. This CDR3 contains 16 residues. The ends were cut back, 3 bases at V and 0 bases at J, with 13 bases in the middle. The CDR3 is CASSATGSLAKNIQYF. As DNA, the CDR3 is TGTGCCAGCAGCGCGACAGGCTCTCTAGCCAAAAACATTCAGTACTTC.

The DNA of the CDR3 is TGTGCCAGCAGCAATACAGGGGGCTCTGGAAACACCATATATTTT. It specifies CASSNTGGSGNTIYF. The rearrangement links TRBV12-3 or TRBV12-4 to TRBJ1-3; 8 bases match TRBD1. V was clipped by 6 bases and J by 0 bases; unmatched bases: 4. CDR3 length equals 15 residues.

This clonotype was counted a single time. Since a much larger clone is just one base distant, this may be a read error. The CDR3 does not close with the conserved phenylalanine or tryptophan, likely indicating a read error. This rearrangement joins TRBV7-7 to TRBJ2-3; TRBD2 agrees at 9 bases. CDR3 length equals 16 residues. Germline assignment: CDR1 SSHAT and CDR2 FNYEAQ (reference sequence). CDR3 bases: TGTGCTAGCAGCTTAGGTCAAGCGGGGGGCGCAGATACGCAGTATATT. Protein: CASSLGQAGGADTQYI.

This clonotype was seen a handful of times. The J gene is TRBJ1-2, the V gene TRBV11-2; D is unclear. The CDR3 length is 13 residues. CDR1 SGHAT and CDR2 FQNNGV come from the germline V gene. V lost 5 bases and J 6 bases, leaving 13 bases between the germline ends. The CDR3 is CASSTGVENGYTF. CDR3 nucleotides: TGTGCCAGCAGCACTGGGGTGGAAAATGGCTACACCTTC.

The J gene is TRBJ1-3, the V gene TRBV12-3 or TRBV12-4, with TRBD1 as a possible D gene (5 bases). The V end lost 3 bases, the J end lost 4 bases, and 13 bases lay between the germline ends. The CDR3 sequence is 15 residues long. CDR3 loop: CASSFRRVVGNTIYF. The CDR3 DNA reads TGTGCCAGCAGTTTCCGCAGGGTAGTGGGAAACACCATATATTTT.

The gene calls are TRBV10-2 and TRBJ2-5; D perhaps matches TRBD1 (5 bases). The J call is doubtful: the DNA matches TRBJ2-1 better. CDR1 WSHSY and CDR2 SAAADI come from the germline V gene. The CDR3 length is 13 residues. In nucleotides, the CDR3 is TGCGCCAGCTTCCAGACAGCCTCCGGTGAGCAGTTCTTC. This gives the protein CASFQTASGEQFF.

The V call is TRBV10-3, the J call TRBJ2-1, with 7 positions matching TRBD1. V dropped 4 bases and J dropped 5; count of bases not matched to a gene: 11. The CDR3 extends over 16 amino acids. Germline V CDR1 and CDR2: ENHRY, SYGVKD. The CDR3 reads CAISVADRAADNEQFF. CDR3 bases: TGTGCCATCAGTGTGGCCGACAGGGCGGCCGACAATGAGCAGTTCTTC.